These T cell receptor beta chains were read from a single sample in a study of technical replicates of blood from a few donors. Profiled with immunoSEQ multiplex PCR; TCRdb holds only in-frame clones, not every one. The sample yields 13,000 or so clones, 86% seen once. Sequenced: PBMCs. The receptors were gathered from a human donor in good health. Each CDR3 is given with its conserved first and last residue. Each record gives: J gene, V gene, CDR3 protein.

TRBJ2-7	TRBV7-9	CASSPDRVTYEQYF
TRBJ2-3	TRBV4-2	CASSQEPLGTGGKDTQYF
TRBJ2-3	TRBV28	CASTRRGSTDTQYF
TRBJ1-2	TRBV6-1	CASRDYDRGPLGYTF
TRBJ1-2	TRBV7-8	CASSLSDRIYGYTF
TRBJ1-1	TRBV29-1	CSVETDSGSVFF
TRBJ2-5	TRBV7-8	CATRDSQETQYF
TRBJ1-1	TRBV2	CASSGQGAEAFF
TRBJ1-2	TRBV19	CASSITPWPGTSDGYTF
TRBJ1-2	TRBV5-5	CASSSTHLTGDNYGYTF
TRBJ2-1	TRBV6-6	CASSLLLHNEQFF
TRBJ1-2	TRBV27	CASSSETGSNYGYTF
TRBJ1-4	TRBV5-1	CASSSMGATNEKLFF
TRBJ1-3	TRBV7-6	CASSMTVGNTIYF
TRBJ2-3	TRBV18	CASSPLAGTDTQYF
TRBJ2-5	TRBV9	CASSVEVGQGQETQYF
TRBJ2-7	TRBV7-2	CASSFLGGLSEQYF
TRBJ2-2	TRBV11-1	CASSLEAGGVYYGELFF
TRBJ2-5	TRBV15	CATSTDNGPRRDLGETQYF
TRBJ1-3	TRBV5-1	CASSLGTGGNTIYF
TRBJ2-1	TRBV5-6	CASSLASSGRYNEQFF
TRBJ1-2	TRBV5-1	CASSLGDQDFPATF
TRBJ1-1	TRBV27	CASSLEGGDTEAFF
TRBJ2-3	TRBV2	CASKWERSTDTQYF
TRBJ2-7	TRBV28	CASSRTGTPHEQYF
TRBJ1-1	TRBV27	CASRGSGTEAFF
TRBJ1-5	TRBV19	CASSPGDRGRQPQHF
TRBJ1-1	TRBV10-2	CASRGGVGTEAFF
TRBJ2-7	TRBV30	CAWNRQGGYEQYF
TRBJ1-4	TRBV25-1	CATQQGPNEKLFF
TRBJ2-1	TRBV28	CASTGQSNEQFF
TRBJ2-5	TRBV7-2	CASRSGTSGSLKETQYF
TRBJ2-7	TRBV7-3	CASSRLDSLGTTPYEQYF
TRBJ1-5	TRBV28	CASSDNGQGGYSNQPQHF
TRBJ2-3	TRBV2	CASSGGEDTQYF
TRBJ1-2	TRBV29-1	CSVDSMNYGYTF
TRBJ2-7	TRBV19	CASSIDPTGGREQYF
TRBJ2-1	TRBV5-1	CASSSLAGGLDEQFF
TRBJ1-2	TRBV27	CASSPRIGGYGYTF
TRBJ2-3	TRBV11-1	CASSSTLLAGGADTQYF
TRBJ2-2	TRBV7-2	CASSPWGGGELFF
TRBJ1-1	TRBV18	CASSPGLRNTEAFF
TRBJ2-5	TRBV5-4	CASSPATGQETQYF
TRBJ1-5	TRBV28	CASTIGTAYQPQHF
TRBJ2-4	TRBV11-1	CASSYDRDIQYF
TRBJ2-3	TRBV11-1	CASSDAAASDTQYF
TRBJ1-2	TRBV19	CASSKTNYGYTF
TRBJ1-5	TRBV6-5	CASTVRQGQPQHF
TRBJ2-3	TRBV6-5	CASSARTGPIDTQYF
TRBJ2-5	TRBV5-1	CASSLGAPVSVETQYF
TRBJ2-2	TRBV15	CATSTGTRATGELFF
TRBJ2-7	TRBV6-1	CASSELPGQGYEQYF
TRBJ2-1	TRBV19	CASRNRTSGSNEQFF
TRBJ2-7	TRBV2	CASSANYEQYF
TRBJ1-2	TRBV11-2	CASNNPTGDYGYTF
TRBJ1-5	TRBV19	CASTSGQGQGNQPQHF
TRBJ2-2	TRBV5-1	CASSLTGTGTGELFF
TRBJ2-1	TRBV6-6	CASSSTGEGYNEQFF
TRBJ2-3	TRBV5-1	CASSLLVGQGASTDTQYF
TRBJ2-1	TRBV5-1	CASSRGTADNEQFF